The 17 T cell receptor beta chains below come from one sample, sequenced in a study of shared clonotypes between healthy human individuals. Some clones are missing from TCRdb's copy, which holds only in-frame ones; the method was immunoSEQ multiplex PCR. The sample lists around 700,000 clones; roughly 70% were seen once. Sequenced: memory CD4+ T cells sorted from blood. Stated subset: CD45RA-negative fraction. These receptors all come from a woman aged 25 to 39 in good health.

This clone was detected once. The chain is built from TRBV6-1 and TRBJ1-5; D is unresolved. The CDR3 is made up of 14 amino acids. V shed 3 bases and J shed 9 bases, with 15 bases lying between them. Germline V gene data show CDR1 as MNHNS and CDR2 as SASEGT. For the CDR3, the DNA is TGTGCCAGCAGTGATTATACCACTTATCGGCCCCAGCATTTT. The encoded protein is CASSDYTTYRPQHF.

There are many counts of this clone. The CDR3 sequence is CAWRSGTVYEQYF. CDR3 DNA sequence: TGTGCCTGGAGGTCAGGGACGGTGTACGAGCAGTACTTC. V usage is TRBV30 and J usage is TRBJ2-7; D may be TRBD1 or TRBD2 (5 bases each). CDR3 length: 13 amino acids. Germline V gives CDR1 GTSNPN, CDR2 SVGIG (reference sequence). Trimming shortened V by 3 bases and J by 4 bases, and 13 bases separated the two germline ends.

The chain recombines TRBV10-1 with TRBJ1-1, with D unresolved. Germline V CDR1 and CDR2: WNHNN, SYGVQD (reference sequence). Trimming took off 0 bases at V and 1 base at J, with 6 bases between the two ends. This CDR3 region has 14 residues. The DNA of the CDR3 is TGCGCCAGCAGTGAGTCAGCGGAGAACACTGAAGCTTTCTTT. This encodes CASSESAENTEAFF.

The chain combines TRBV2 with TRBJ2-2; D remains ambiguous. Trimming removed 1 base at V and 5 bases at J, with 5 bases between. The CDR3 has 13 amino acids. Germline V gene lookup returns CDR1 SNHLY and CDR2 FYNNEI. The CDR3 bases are TGTGCCAGCAGTGAAGGTCCTACCGGGGAGCTGTTTTTT. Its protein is CASSEGPTGELFF.

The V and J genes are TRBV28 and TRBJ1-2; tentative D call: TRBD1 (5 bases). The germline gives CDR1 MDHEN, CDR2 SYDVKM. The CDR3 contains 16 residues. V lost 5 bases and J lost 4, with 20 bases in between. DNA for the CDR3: TGTGCCAGCAGTCTTACTCGACAGTTTCACCTCTATGGCTACACCTTC. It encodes CASSLTRQFHLYGYTF.

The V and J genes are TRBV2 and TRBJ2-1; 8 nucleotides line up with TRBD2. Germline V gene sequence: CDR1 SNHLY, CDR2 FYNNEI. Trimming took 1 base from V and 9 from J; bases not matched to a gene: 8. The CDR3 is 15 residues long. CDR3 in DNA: TGTGCCAGCAGTGAAGAGAGGGCGGGAGGTGCTGAGCAGTTCTTC. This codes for CASSEERAGGAEQFF.

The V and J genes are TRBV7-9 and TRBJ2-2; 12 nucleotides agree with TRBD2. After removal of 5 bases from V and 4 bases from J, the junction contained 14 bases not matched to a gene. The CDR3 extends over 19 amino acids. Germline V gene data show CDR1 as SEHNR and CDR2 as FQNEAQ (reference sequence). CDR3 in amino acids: CASSAPAGLAGGVTGELFF. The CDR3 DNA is TGTGCCAGCAGCGCCCCGGCGGGGCTAGCGGGAGGGGTCACCGGGGAGCTGTTTTTT.

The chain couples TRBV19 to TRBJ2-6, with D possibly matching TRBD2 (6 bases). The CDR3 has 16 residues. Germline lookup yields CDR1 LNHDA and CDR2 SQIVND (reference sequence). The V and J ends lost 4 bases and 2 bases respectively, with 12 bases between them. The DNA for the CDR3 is TGTGCCAGTAGTAGGTTTGGGAGGACTGGGGCCAACGTCCTGACTTTC. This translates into CASSRFGRTGANVLTF.

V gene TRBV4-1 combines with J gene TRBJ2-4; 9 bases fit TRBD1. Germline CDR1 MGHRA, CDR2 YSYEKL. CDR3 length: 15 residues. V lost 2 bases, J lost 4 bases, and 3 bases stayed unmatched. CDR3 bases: TGCGCCAGCAGCCAAACCGGGACAGGGAAAAACATTCAGTACTTC. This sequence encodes CASSQTGTGKNIQYF.

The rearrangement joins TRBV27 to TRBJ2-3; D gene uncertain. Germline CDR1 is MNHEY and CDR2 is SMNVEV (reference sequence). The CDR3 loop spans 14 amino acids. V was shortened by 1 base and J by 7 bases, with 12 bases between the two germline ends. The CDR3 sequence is CASSLFQKENTQYF. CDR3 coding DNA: TGTGCCAGCAGTTTATTTCAAAAAGAAAATACGCAGTATTTT.

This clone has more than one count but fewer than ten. The CDR3: CASRAAGSGREQYF. For the CDR3, the DNA is TGTGCCAGCAGGGCGGCAGGGTCCGGGCGCGAGCAGTACTTC. This chain connects TRBV6-1 to TRBJ2-7; a possible D gene is TRBD1 (5 bases). Trimming stripped 6 bases from V and 6 bases from J, with 18 bases between. The V gene's germline CDR1 is MNHNS and CDR2 SASEGT. This CDR3 is built from 14 residues.

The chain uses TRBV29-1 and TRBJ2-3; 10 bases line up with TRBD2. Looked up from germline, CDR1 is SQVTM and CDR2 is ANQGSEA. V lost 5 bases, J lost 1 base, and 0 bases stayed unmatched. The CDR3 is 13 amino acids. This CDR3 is CSVLAGGTDTQYF. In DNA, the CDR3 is TGCAGCGTTCTAGCGGGAGGCACAGATACGCAGTATTTT.

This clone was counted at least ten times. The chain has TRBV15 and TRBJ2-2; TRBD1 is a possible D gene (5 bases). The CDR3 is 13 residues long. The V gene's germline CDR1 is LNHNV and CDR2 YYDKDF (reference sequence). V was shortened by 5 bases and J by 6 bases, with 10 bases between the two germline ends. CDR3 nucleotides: TGTGCCACCAGCCCAGGGTCCTCCGGGGAGCTGTTTTTT. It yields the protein CATSPGSSGELFF.

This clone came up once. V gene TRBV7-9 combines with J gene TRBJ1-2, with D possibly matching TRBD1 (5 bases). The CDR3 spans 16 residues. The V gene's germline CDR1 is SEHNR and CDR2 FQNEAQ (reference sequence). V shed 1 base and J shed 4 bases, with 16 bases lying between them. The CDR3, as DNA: TGTGCCAGCAGCTTAGTGCCGGTCAGGGTGTCCTATGGCTACACCTTC. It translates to CASSLVPVRVSYGYTF.

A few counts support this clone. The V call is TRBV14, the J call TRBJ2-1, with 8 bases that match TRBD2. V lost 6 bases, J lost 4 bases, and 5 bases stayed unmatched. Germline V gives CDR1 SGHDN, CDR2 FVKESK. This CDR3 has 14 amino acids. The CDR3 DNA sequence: TGTGCCAGCAGTCAACTAGCGGCGTACAATGAGCAGTTCTTC. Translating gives CASSQLAAYNEQFF.

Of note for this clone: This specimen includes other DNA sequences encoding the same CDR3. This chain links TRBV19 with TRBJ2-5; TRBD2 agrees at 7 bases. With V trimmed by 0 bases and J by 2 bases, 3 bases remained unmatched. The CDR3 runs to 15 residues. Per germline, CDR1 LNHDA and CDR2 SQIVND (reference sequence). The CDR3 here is CASSIEASGQETQYF. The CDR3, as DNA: TGTGCCAGTAGTATAGAGGCTAGCGGACAAGAGACCCAGTACTTC.

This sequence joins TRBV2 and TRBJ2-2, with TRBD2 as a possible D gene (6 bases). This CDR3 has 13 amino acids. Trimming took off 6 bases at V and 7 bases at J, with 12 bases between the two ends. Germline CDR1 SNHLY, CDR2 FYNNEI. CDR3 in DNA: TGTGCCAGCAGACTCCGGGAGCACGGGGAGCTGTTTTTT. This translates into CASRLREHGELFF. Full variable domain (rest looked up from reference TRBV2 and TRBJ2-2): EPEVTQTPSHQVTQMGQEVILRCVPISNHLYFYWYRQILGQKVEFLVSFYNNEISEKSEIFDDQFSVERPDGSNFTLKIRSTKLEDSAMYFCASRLREHGELFFGEGSRLTVL.